The text below deals with one T cell receptor (beta chain). Its antigen is as yet unknown. The data belong to a study of T cell responses to AZD1222 COVID-19 vaccine. Study outcomes and limitations: An increase in Spike-specific TCR breadth and depth was observed after two AZD1222 doses. Every sample of the repertoires postdated the peak T cell response. Clonal diversity may have been underestimated in mostly white British donors. The study found vaccine-associated CD4 TCRs spanning spike, dominant at 160-218 and 743-854.

Here immunoSEQ multiplex PCR was the method, and the copy in TCRdb shows in-frame clones only, minus some. The table shows 130,000 to 150,000 clones, with roughly 90% occurring only once. The CDR3 consists of 15 residues. In germline, CDR1 is LNHDA, CDR2 SQIVND (reference sequence). Germline trimming cut 6 bases from V and 4 bases from J; bases unmatched to any gene: 11. The genes are TRBV19 and TRBJ1-1; 7 nucleotides agree with TRBD1. The sequences come from peripheral blood, collected on day 0 of AZD1222 vaccination. The origin of this receptor is an adult in good health. CDR3 nucleotide sequence: TGTGCCAGTAGCCCATTACAGGGGCTTGGCACTGAAGCTTTCTTT. Its translation is CASSPLQGLGTEAFF.